This TCR beta chain was obtained from a study of neurological immune-mediated disorders. TCRdb re-derived calls from the 5' RACE reads in MiXCR, one entry per CDR3 protein. The data contain 45,000 to 55,000 distinct CDR3 sequences, about 3.7% of them seen just once; the ten biggest clones take up under 6%. In this sample, this clonotype turned up many times. The germline gives CDR1 SGHRS, CDR2 YFSETQ. The V end was cut by 5 bases, the J end by 6 bases, with 11 bases between. CDR3 size: 13 residues. The sequence came from a man between 35 and 55 years old with multiple sclerosis. The sequenced material came from PBMCs. The genes are TRBV5-1 and TRBJ2-2; possibly TRBD2 for D (6 bases). The CDR3 is CASREGSAGELFF. CDR3 DNA: TGCGCCAGCAGGGAGGGTTCGGCCGGGGAGCTGTTTTTT.